This passage covers 30 T cell receptor beta chains from one sample sequenced in a study of blood T cell repertoires in COVID-19. Sequencing used immunoSEQ multiplex PCR; TCRdb keeps in-frame clones, though not all of them. The data show about 170,000 clones, 86% seen once. The material sequenced was peripheral blood. The receptor set was obtained from a man in his 70s with acute or convalescent COVID-19.

In its sample, this clone was seen once. This rearrangement joins TRBV7-8 to TRBJ2-7; TRBD1 agrees at 7 bases. Trimming took 5 bases from V and 6 from J; bases not matched to a gene: 10. The CDR3 is 14 amino acids. Germline CDR1 reads SGHVS; CDR2 reads FQNEAQ. The chain's CDR3 is CASSPVGTVGEQYF. The CDR3 DNA follows: TGTGCCAGCAGCCCAGTGGGGACAGTGGGCGAGCAGTACTTC.

V usage is TRBV7-8 and J usage is TRBJ2-1; TRBD2 matches 14 bases. V was clipped by 5 bases and J by 8 bases; unmatched bases: 8. CDR3 length: 16 amino acids. CDR1 and CDR2 (germline): SGHVS, FQNEAQ. For the CDR3, the DNA is TGTGCCAGCAGCCCCAGACTAGCGGGAGGGACCTATGAGCAGTTCTTC. Protein: CASSPRLAGGTYEQFF.

The chain recombines TRBV6-1 with TRBJ2-1, with a tentative D call TRBD2 (6 bases). The ends were cut back, 3 bases at V and 1 base at J, with 13 bases in the middle. CDR1 is MNHNS and CDR2 is SASEGT in the germline V gene. CDR3 length: 16 residues. The DNA of the CDR3 is TGTGCCAGCAGTGACCCGGGGGTGGCTTCCTACAATGAGCAGTTCTTC. Translated, it gives CASSDPGVASYNEQFF.

The chain recombines TRBV20-1 with TRBJ2-4; D gene unclear. This CDR3 spans 11 amino acids. Trimming shortened V by 6 bases and J by 8 bases, and 11 bases separated the two germline ends. From germline, CDR1 is DFQATT and CDR2 SNEGSKA (reference sequence). CDR3 protein: CSAPLADIQYF. CDR3 coding DNA: TGCAGTGCCCCACTGGCGGACATTCAGTACTTC.

This clone was seen only once. The V and J genes are TRBV7-9 and TRBJ2-1; 10 bases are shared with TRBD1. Germline CDR1 and CDR2: SEHNR and FQNEAQ (reference sequence). CDR3 size: 13 residues. Losses at the gene ends were 1 base for V and 9 bases for J; bases not matched to a gene: 0. The CDR3 region has the DNA TGTGCCAGCAGCTTAGGGACAGGGGGTGAGCAGTTCTTC. Amino acid sequence: CASSLGTGGEQFF.

V is TRBV5-4 and J is TRBJ2-5, with TRBD1 matching 9 bases. The V and J ends lost 2 bases and 3 bases, in that order; junction bases with no gene match: 8. Per the germline V gene, CDR1 is SGHNT and CDR2 is YYREEE (reference sequence). The CDR3 totals 16 residues. CDR3 amino acids: CASSFGPTGGEETQYF. The CDR3 nucleotides are TGTGCCAGCAGCTTTGGGCCGACAGGGGGAGAAGAGACCCAGTACTTC.

This chain uses TRBV28 with TRBJ1-2; 10 positions agree with TRBD1. With V trimmed by 2 bases and J by 9 bases, 18 bases remained unmatched. There are 18 residues in the CDR3. Germline V lookup: CDR1 MDHEN, CDR2 SYDVKM. The CDR3 DNA reads TGTGCCAGCAGTTTACCCCGGACAGGGGGAAGACGTGGCACAAGCTACACCTTC. Translation gives CASSLPRTGGRRGTSYTF.

V gene TRBV5-4 combines with J gene TRBJ1-3; no clear D. V lost 0 bases and J lost 2, with 6 bases in between. The germline CDR1 and CDR2 sequences are SGHNT and YYREEE (reference sequence). The CDR3 has 14 amino acids. The CDR3 reads CASSLGPTGNTIYF. For the CDR3, the DNA is TGTGCCAGCAGCTTGGGGCCCACTGGAAACACCATATATTTT.

The rearrangement links TRBV27 to TRBJ2-7; 8 bases match TRBD2. The CDR3 has 16 residues. Per germline, CDR1 MNHEY and CDR2 SMNVEV (reference sequence). Trimming cost V 5 bases and J 9 bases; bases outside gene matches: 18. The CDR3 region is CASSPTRGRSLFGQYF. CDR3 sequence (DNA): TGTGCCAGCAGTCCTACTCGCGGGAGGTCCCTTTTCGGGCAGTACTTC.

The V call is TRBV5-1, the J call TRBJ1-2, with a possible D match to TRBD1 (6 bases). The CDR3 length is 15 residues. Trimming took off 4 bases at V and 3 bases at J, with 16 bases between the two ends. Germline-derived CDR1 and CDR2 are SGHRS and YFSETQ. The chain's CDR3 is CASSLGQSGDYGYTF. The CDR3 DNA follows: TGCGCCAGCAGCCTTGGACAGAGCGGGGACTATGGCTACACCTTC.

This clone has a single count. The chain couples TRBV5-1 to TRBJ2-2, with D maybe TRBD2 (6 bases). The CDR3 runs to 16 residues. V lost 4 bases and J lost 3, with 16 bases in between. Germline-derived CDR1 and CDR2 are SGHRS and YFSETQ. CDR3 region: CASSRSGGPDTGELFF. The CDR3 coding sequence is TGCGCCAGCAGCCGCTCCGGGGGACCGGACACCGGGGAGCTGTTTTTT.

J is TRBJ2-1 and V is TRBV25-1; D might be TRBD2 (7 bases). The germline gives CDR1 MGHDK, CDR2 SYGVNS. The CDR3 runs to 14 residues. V was shortened by 6 bases and J by 5 bases, with 14 bases between the two germline ends. The CDR3 coding sequence is TGTGCCAGCAGCCTAGGGAGGGGGGACAATGAGCAGTTCTTC. Residues: CASSLGRGDNEQFF.

The chain uses TRBV5-4 and TRBJ2-7, with 10 bases that match TRBD1. J was trimmed by 7 bases and V by 4 bases; bases with no gene match: 11. Germline V gene lookup returns CDR1 SGHNT and CDR2 YYREEE (reference sequence). CDR3 length equals 15 residues. In nucleotides, the CDR3 is TGTGCCAGCAGCGTTGGGGACAGGGGCTTTTTGGAGCAGTACTTC. Translation gives CASSVGDRGFLEQYF.

This chain links TRBV4-2 with TRBJ1-6; 10 bases fit TRBD1. Germline V gene sequence: CDR1 LGHNA, CDR2 YNFKEQ. This CDR3 comprises 17 residues. V was clipped by 2 bases and J by 10 bases; unmatched bases: 11. Written as DNA, the CDR3 is TGTGCCAGCAGCCAACTACAGGGGGACAGGGGAGGATCACCCCTCCACTTT. Residues: CASSQLQGDRGGSPLHF.

J is TRBJ1-2 and V is TRBV5-8; a weak D match, TRBD1 (6 bases). CDR1 and CDR2 (germline): SGHTS, YDEGEE. Trimming stripped 1 base from V and 4 bases from J, with 11 bases between. This CDR3 is 14 amino acids long. CDR3 bases: TGTGCCAGCAGCTTGAACAGGGCGCTCTATGGCTACACCTTC. This codes for CASSLNRALYGYTF. The complete variable domain, with remaining parts taken from reference TRBV5-8 and TRBJ1-2, reads EAGVTQSPTHLIKTRGQQATLRCSPISGHTSVYWYQQALGLGLQFLLWYDEGEERNRGNFPPRFSGRQFPNYSSELNVNALELEDSALYLCASSLNRALYGYTFGSGTRLTVV.

The V and J genes are TRBV6-6 and TRBJ2-1; D is unclear. This CDR3 has 13 residues. The V gene lost 7 bases and the J gene lost 0 bases, with 7 bases spanning the gap. Per the germline V gene, CDR1 is MNHNY and CDR2 is SVGAGI (reference sequence). The CDR3 loop is CASTPSSYNEQFF. The CDR3 DNA follows: TGTGCCAGCACACCCAGCTCCTACAATGAGCAGTTCTTC.

This chain connects TRBV2 to TRBJ1-4; D is possibly TRBD1 (5 bases). V lost 8 bases, J lost 6 bases, and 10 bases lay in between. The CDR3 spans 12 residues. The germline V gene encodes CDR1 SNHLY and CDR2 FYNNEI. In DNA form, the CDR3 reads TGTGCCAGCGGGCAGGGCTATGAAAAACTGTTTTTT. Amino acid sequence: CASGQGYEKLFF.

The chain joins TRBV12-3 or TRBV12-4 to TRBJ2-1, with 7 nucleotides matching TRBD1. Trimming at V came to 3 bases and at J to 6 bases, leaving 2 bases not matched to a gene. The CDR3 is 13 residues long. The CDR3 here is CASSFRDSNEQFF. In nucleotides, the CDR3 is TGTGCCAGCAGTTTTAGGGACAGCAATGAGCAGTTCTTC.

The chain couples TRBV5-1 to TRBJ1-2; TRBD1 matches 8 bases. Germline CDR1 and CDR2: SGHRS and YFSETQ. The CDR3 has 15 amino acids. Losses at the gene ends were 4 bases for V and 0 bases for J; bases not matched to a gene: 5. The DNA of the CDR3 is TGCGCCAGCAGCCTGGGGACAGGAGCTAACTATGGCTACACCTTC. It translates to CASSLGTGANYGYTF.

This clone was recorded a few times. V and J are TRBV5-4 and TRBJ2-7, with TRBD2 identical over 11 bases. Germline V gives CDR1 SGHNT, CDR2 YYREEE (reference sequence). CDR3 size: 15 residues. J gave up 0 bases and V 4 bases, and 3 bases lay outside the gene matches. The CDR3 is CASSPTSGTSYEQYF. The CDR3 DNA follows: TGTGCCAGCAGCCCGACTAGCGGGACCTCCTACGAGCAGTACTTC.

The chain uses TRBV18 and TRBJ2-5; TRBD1 is a possible D gene (5 bases). The CDR3 sequence is 16 residues long. V was cut by 0 bases and J by 0 bases, with 11 bases left in between. Germline V gives CDR1 KGHSH, CDR2 LQKENI. CDR3 protein: CASSPPFRRDQETQYF. The CDR3 coding sequence is TGTGCCAGCTCACCACCTTTTCGCAGGGACCAAGAGACCCAGTACTTC. The complete variable domain, with remaining parts taken from reference TRBV18 and TRBJ2-5, reads NAGVMQNPRHLVRRRGQEARLRCSPMKGHSHVYWYRQLPEEGLKFMVYLQKENIIDESGMPKERFSAEFPKEGPSILRIQQVVRGDSAAYFCASSPPFRRDQETQYFGPGTRLLVL.

This clone was observed a handful of times. The chain joins TRBV2 to TRBJ2-3; 8 bases are shared with TRBD2. Germline CDR1 SNHLY, CDR2 FYNNEI. The length of the CDR3 is 16 residues. V gave up 3 bases and J gave up 5 bases; unmatched junction bases: 10. CDR3 coding DNA: TGTGCCAGCAGTGACCGGGGGGGCCGGGTATTAGATACGCAGTATTTT. Translated: CASSDRGGRVLDTQYF. Full variable domain (outside the CDR3, taken from reference TRBV2 and TRBJ2-3): EPEVTQTPSHQVTQMGQEVILRCVPISNHLYFYWYRQILGQKVEFLVSFYNNEISEKSEIFDDQFSVERPDGSNFTLKIRSTKLEDSAMYFCASSDRGGRVLDTQYFGPGTRLTVL.

The rearrangement links TRBV29-1 to TRBJ2-4, with TRBD2 matching over 9 bases. The V and J ends lost 8 bases and 0 bases, in that order; junction bases with no gene match: 5. The CDR3 is 14 residues long. Germline V CDR1 and CDR2: SQVTM, ANQGSEA. The CDR3 is CSTRTSAAKNIQYF. CDR3 nucleotide sequence: TGCAGCACCCGGACTAGCGCAGCCAAAAACATTCAGTACTTC.

The chain recombines TRBV6-4 with TRBJ1-1, with unresolved D. Germline V CDR1 and CDR2: MRHNA, SNTAGT. This CDR3 spans 13 amino acids. V dropped 4 bases and J dropped 0 bases, with 6 bases sitting between them. The CDR3 DNA follows: TGTGCCAGCAGTGTGTCCGTGAACACTGAAGCTTTCTTT. Encoded protein: CASSVSVNTEAFF.

The chain is built from TRBV28 and TRBJ1-5; TRBD1 might be the D (5 bases). V lost 3 bases to trimming and J lost 3 bases, with 21 bases between them. CDR1 is MDHEN and CDR2 is SYDVKM in the germline V gene. The CDR3 is made up of 18 amino acids. CDR3 loop: CASSFPQDVLNHNQPQHF. CDR3 DNA sequence: TGTGCCAGCAGTTTCCCACAGGACGTGCTAAACCACAATCAGCCCCAGCATTTT.

As DNA, the CDR3 is TGTGCTAGTGGCCCCGGTCGTACGAGCAATCAGCCCCAGCATTTT. Amino acids: CASGPGRTSNQPQHF. The V gene is TRBV12-5, the J gene TRBJ1-5; no definite D call. Germline CDR1 is LGHNT and CDR2 is FRNRAP. The germline V and J ends were trimmed by 6 bases and 1 base, with 13 bases remaining between them. This CDR3 comprises 15 residues.

As regards this clone: The junction differs from germline at one of its ends, possibly a read error. The genes are TRBV6-5 and TRBJ2-7; D perhaps matches TRBD1 (6 bases). The germline V gene has CDR1 MNHEY and CDR2 SVGAGI. The CDR3 length is 15 residues. The CDR3 spells CASSDSGVGLYEQYF. The DNA of the CDR3 is TGTGCCAGCAGTGACTCAGGGGTGGGCCTCTACGAGCAGTACTTC.

The rearrangement links TRBV9 to TRBJ1-3; D is uncertain. Germline V gene lookup returns CDR1 SGDLS and CDR2 YYNGEE. CDR3 length: 13 amino acids. V lost 4 bases to trimming and J lost 0 bases, with 5 bases between them. The CDR3 bases are TGTGCCAGCAGCTCCTCCTCTGGAAACACCATATATTTT. Its translation is CASSSSSGNTIYF.

The chain has TRBV20-1 and TRBJ2-3; D gene unclear. There are 11 residues in the CDR3. The ends were cut back, 6 bases at V and 4 bases at J, with 8 bases in the middle. In germline, CDR1 is DFQATT, CDR2 SNEGSKA (reference sequence). The CDR3 DNA reads as TGCAGTGCCTTCCCCCCAGATACGCAGTATTTT. Protein: CSAFPPDTQYF.

CDR3 sequence: CASSPKVSRLPSYEQYF. The CDR3 DNA follows: TGCGCCAGCAGCCCCAAAGTCTCGCGGCTCCCCTCCTACGAGCAGTACTTC. V and J are TRBV4-1 and TRBJ2-7; unclear D gene. The CDR3 runs 17 residues. The V gene's germline CDR1 is MGHRA and CDR2 YSYEKL. V was trimmed by 4 bases and J by 0 bases, leaving 19 bases between them.